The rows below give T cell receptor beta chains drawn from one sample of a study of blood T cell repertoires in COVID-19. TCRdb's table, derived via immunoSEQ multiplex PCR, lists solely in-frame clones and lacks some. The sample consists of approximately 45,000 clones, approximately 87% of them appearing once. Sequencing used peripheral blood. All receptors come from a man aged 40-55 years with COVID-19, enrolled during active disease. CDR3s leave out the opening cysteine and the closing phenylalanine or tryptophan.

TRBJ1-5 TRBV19 ASSIDSGANQPQH
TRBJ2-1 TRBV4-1 ASSQETPAGLAGYNEQF
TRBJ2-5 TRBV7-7 ASSLATGPQETQY
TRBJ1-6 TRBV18 ASSDSGSAANNSPLH
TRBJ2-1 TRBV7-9 ASSLDGQANNEQF
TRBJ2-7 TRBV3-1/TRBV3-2 ASSQAQGGEQY
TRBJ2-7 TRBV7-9 ASSLGAWGAYEQY
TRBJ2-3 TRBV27 ASSLWSGAAVDTQY
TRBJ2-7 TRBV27 ASSPLGAHEQY
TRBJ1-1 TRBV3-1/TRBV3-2 ASSQSYDREPEAF
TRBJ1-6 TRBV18 ASSPAGSYNSPLH
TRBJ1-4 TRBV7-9 ASSGGRTNEKLF
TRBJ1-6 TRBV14 ASSQTGYSPLH
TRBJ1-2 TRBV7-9 AAGDVYGYT
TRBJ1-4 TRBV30 AWRDPDREGEKLF
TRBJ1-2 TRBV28 ASSEGTSANYGYT
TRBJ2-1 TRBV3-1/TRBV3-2 ASSQEASGYNEQF
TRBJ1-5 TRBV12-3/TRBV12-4 ASSLAGGEPQH
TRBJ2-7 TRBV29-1 SVVGLASGEQY
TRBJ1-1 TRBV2 ASSLTGSTEAF
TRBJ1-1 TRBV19 ASSTRTGTHMNTEAF
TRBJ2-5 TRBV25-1 ASSSGGAGQETQY
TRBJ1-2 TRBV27 ASSSLLRGAQGYT
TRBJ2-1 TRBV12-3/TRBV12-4 ASSFMNEQF
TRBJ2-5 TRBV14 ASSQSVVFETQY
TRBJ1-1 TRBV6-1 ASSDPAGVITEAF
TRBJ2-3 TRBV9 ASSILDRESDTQY
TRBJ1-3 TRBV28 ASSPSPGQGSINTIY
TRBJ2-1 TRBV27 ASSLWGGSSYNEQF
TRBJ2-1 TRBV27 ASSQRRTGLSSYNEQF
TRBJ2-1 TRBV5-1 ASSERVSSYNEQF
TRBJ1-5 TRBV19 ASTPTNQPQH
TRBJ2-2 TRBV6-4 ASSGPAGAMTGELF
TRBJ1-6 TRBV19 ASSITGTGGSPLH
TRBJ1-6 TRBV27 ASSFGSANSPLH
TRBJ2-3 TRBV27 ASSSTGATTDTQY
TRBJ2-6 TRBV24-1 ATSDSRGRSGANVLT
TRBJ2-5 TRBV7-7 ASSSQAGSSETQY
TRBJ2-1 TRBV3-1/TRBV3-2 ASSQDVARNEQF
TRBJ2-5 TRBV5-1 ASSSGQGKETQY
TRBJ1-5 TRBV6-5 ASSWAGNQPQH
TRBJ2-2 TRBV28 WGLNTGELF
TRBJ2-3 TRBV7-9 ASSLRDSSTDTQY
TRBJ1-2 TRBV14 ASSPNKGTGGGYT
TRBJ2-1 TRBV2 ASSDGHPSYNEQF
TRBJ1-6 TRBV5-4 ASSSSTGGSNSPLH
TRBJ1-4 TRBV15 ATSKRGFEATNEKLF
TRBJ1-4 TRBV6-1 ASSEAVRGGKLF
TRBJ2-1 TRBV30 AWSVLFRNEQF
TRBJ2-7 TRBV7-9 ASSLGVLYEQY
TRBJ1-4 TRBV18 ASSPNGRAFNEKLF
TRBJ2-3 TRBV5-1 ASSLVLAGEDTQY
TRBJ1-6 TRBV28 ASSPWQGQGNSPLH
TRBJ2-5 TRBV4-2 ASSQLTGKSETQY
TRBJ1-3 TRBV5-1 ASSLEAGGGNTIY
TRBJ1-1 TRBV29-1 SAARTAMNTEAF
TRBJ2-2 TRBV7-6 ASSLEGLAGAAGELF